What follows is one T cell receptor (beta chain) and its context. What it binds is not known. The data originate from a study of shared clonotypes between healthy human individuals. Points from the study as a whole: Memory subsets had estimated richness that was generally smaller than that of naive subsets. Sharing of clonotypes among donors was expected to vary with sequencing depth.

The CDR3 has 17 amino acids. J lost 13 bases, V lost 4 bases, and 17 bases had no gene match. Germline V CDR1 and CDR2: SGHNT, YENEEA. How the authors handled the data: Because ImmunoSEQ provided only junction sequences with no quality scores, the filtering differed. TCRdb keeps only in-frame clones here, not all; method: immunoSEQ multiplex PCR. That table supplies the V and J calls and clone size; D and trimming were determined from the DNA. Of 2 million to 2.5 million clones in the sample, over 85% were seen once. Material for sequencing was naive CD4+ T cells from PBMCs. Described subset: CD45RA+ positively selected. The receptor's source is a man aged 18 to 30 in good health. Some clones in this sample may be carry-over from other donors' samples. The rearrangement joins TRBV11-3 to TRBJ2-1, with 12 bases aligning to TRBD1. In nucleotides, the CDR3 is TGTGCCAGCAGCTCCACGTACCGGGACAGGGGGCCCCCTGTTCAGTTCTTC. Translation: CASSSTYRDRGPPVQFF.